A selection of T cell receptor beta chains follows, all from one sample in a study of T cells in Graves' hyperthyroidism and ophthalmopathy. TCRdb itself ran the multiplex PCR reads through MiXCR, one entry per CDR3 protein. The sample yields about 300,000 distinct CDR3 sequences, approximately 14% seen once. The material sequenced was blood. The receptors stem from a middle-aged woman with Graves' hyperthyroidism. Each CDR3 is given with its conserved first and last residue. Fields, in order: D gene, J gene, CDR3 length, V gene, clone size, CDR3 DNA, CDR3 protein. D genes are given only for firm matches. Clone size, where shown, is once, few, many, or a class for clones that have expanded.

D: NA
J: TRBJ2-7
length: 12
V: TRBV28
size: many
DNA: TGTGCCAGCGGTGACACTACCTACGAGCAGTACTTC
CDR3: CASGDTTYEQYF

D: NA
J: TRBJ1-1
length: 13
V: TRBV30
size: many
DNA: TGTGCCTGGAGTGTGGGGGGGCGGACTGAAGCTTTCTTT
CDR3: CAWSVGGRTEAFF

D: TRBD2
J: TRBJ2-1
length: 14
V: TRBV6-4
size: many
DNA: TGTGCCAGCAGTGGAGCGGCGGGGGGCAATGAGCAGTTCTTC
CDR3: CASSGAAGGNEQFF

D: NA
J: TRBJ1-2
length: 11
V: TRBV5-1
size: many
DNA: TGCGCCAGTTCTACAGGGTTCGGCTACACCTTC
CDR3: CASSTGFGYTF

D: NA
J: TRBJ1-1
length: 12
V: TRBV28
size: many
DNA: TGTGCCAGCGGAACACCCAACACTGAAGCTTTCTTT
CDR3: CASGTPNTEAFF

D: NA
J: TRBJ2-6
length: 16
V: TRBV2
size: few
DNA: TGTGCCAGCACACAACAGAGTTTCTCTGGGGCCAACGTCCTGACTTTC
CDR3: CASTQQSFSGANVLTF

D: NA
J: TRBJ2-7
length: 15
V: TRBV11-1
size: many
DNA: TGTGCCAGCAGACAAGGCGGGGTCCAACCCTACGAGCAGTACTTC
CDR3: CASRQGGVQPYEQYF

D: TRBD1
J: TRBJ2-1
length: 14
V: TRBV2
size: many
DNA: TGTGCCAGCAAACTTGGACAGGGGGCGAATGAGCAGTTCTTC
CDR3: CASKLGQGANEQFF

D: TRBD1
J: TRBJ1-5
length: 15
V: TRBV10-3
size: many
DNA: TGTGCCATCAGTGAAACAGGGGAGGGCAATCAGCCCCAGCATTTT
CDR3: CAISETGEGNQPQHF

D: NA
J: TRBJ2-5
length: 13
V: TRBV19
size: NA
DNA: TGTGCCAGTAGTCAGACCCTGCAAGAGACCCAGTACTTC
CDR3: CASSQTLQETQYF

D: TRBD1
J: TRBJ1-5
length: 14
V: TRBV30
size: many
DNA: TGTGCCTGGAGTCAGGGGGCTAGTTTTCAGCCCCAGCATTTT
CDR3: CAWSQGASFQPQHF

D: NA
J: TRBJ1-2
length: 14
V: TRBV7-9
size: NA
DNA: TGTGCCAGCAGCCGCTTGGGGGCGGGCTATGGCTACACCTTC
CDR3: CASSRLGAGYGYTF